This note documents a single T cell receptor beta chain sequence. Libraries were prepared by immunoSEQ multiplex PCR; TCRdb keeps only in-frame clonotypes and omits some of them. The sample includes 70,000 to 95,000 clones, around 93% of them seen just once. CDR1 LNHDA and CDR2 SQIVND come from the germline V gene (reference sequence). The CDR3 sequence is 18 residues long. The trim removed 0 bases at V and 7 bases at J, leaving 9 bases unmatched. The source of the sample is a study of technical replicates of blood from a handful of donors. This receptor was taken from a human donor in good health. Sequencing input: T cells isolated from PBMCs. The chain carries TRBV19 and TRBJ2-1; the match to TRBD2 covers 13 bases. The CDR3 region is CASSIDTPGTSGKNEQFF. DNA of the CDR3: TGTGCCAGTAGTATAGATACCCCGGGGACTAGCGGGAAGAATGAGCAGTTCTTC.